This TCR beta chain was observed in a study of PD-L1 blockade in urothelial cancer. In the study overall: T cells numbered a median of around 140,000 in the blood samples.

Described time point: pretreatment peripheral blood. Germline V lookup: CDR1 SEHNR, CDR2 FQNEAQ (reference sequence). V was pared by 3 bases and J by 7 bases, with 4 bases of the junction left unmatched. The CDR3 is made up of 13 amino acids. TCRdb's table, derived via immunoSEQ multiplex PCR, lists solely in-frame clones and lacks some. The sample includes almost 90,000 clones, around 84% seen only once; the top ten take roughly 2%. In this sample, this clone turned up once. Sequences were derived from PBMCs, sampled around atezolizumab (anti-PD-L1) treatment. The gene calls are TRBV7-9 and TRBJ2-5; 8 bases align to TRBD1. The sequence was obtained from a man aged 55 to 70 with urothelial cancer. The CDR3 nucleotides read TGTGCCAGCAGCTTCGGACAGGGAACGACCCAGTACTTC. It yields the protein CASSFGQGTTQYF.